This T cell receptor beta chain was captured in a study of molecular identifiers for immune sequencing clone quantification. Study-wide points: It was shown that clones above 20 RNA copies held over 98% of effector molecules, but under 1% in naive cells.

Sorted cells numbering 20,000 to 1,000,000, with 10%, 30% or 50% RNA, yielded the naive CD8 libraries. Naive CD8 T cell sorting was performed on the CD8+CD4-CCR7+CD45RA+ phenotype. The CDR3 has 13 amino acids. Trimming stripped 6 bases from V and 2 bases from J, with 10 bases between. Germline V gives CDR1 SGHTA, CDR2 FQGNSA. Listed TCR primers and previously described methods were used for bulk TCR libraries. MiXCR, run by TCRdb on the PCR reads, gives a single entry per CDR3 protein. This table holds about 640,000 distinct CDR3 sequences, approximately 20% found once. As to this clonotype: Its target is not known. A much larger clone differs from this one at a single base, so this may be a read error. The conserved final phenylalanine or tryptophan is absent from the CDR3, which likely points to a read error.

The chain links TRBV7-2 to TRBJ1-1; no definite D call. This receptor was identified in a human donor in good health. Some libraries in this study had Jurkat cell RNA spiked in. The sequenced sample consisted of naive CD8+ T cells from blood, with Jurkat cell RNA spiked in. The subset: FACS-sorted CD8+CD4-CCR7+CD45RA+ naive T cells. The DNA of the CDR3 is TGTGCCAGCAGTTATACAGCCAACACTGAAGCTTTCCTT. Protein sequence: CASSYTANTEAFL.